Listed below are T cell receptor beta chains from one sample, sequenced in a study. One entry per CDR3 protein results from TCRdb running MiXCR on the 5' RACE reads. The sample includes around 33,000 distinct CDR3 sequences, roughly a quarter of them seen just once. The sample comprised memory CD4+ T cells sorted from blood. The receptors derive from a female donor with breast cancer. Both conserved end residues are part of each CDR3. Fields, in order: V gene, D gene, clone size, J gene, CDR3 protein, CDR3 DNA. The D gene is left open where the match is weak. The size field is filled for only some rows; it gives once, few, many or a size class.

TRBV9	TRBD2	few	TRBJ2-3	CASSVIYNRSGSSADTQYF	TGTGCCAGCAGCGTAATTTATAACCGTAGCGGGAGTAGTGCAGATACGCAGTATTTT
TRBV29-1	-	few	TRBJ2-2	CSVWLTGELFF	TGCAGCGTTTGGCTGACCGGGGAGCTGTTTTTT
TRBV11-2	-	many	TRBJ2-7	CASSLVGDTFYEQYF	TGTGCCAGCAGCTTAGTAGGGGACACCTTCTACGAGCAGTACTTC
TRBV7-8	TRBD2	-	TRBJ2-1	CASRTPRGLASSSYNEQFF	TGTGCCAGCAGAACGCCCCGGGGACTAGCGTCGAGCTCCTACAATGAGCAGTTCTTC
TRBV15	-	-	TRBJ2-7	CATSRGYEQYF	TGTGCCACCAGCAGGGGCTACGAGCAGTACTTC
TRBV4-1	-	-	TRBJ2-7	CASSQGGTSEQYF	TGCGCCAGCAGCCAAGGGGGTACAAGCGAGCAGTACTTC
TRBV27	TRBD1	few	TRBJ2-7	CASSLLMGQGAYEQYF	TGTGCCAGCAGTTTGTTGATGGGCCAGGGGGCTTACGAGCAGTACTTC
TRBV12-3/TRBV12-4	TRBD1	-	TRBJ1-5	CASSFWGQPNQPQHF	TGTGCCAGCAGCTTCTGGGGACAGCCTAATCAGCCCCAGCATTTT
TRBV24-1	-	-	TRBJ2-3	CATLSGRTQYF	TGTGCCACCCTTTCCGGTCGGACGCAGTATTTT
TRBV6-5	TRBD2	-	TRBJ2-7	CASSPGLAASYEQYF	TGTGCCAGCAGCCCCGGACTAGCGGCCTCCTACGAGCAGTACTTC
TRBV27	-	many	TRBJ2-1	CATRSYNEQFF	TGTGCCACCCGGTCCTACAATGAGCAGTTCTTC
TRBV4-1	-	-	TRBJ1-5	CASSQTVNQPQHF	TGCGCCAGCAGCCAGACGGTCAATCAGCCCCAGCATTTT
TRBV4-1	TRBD2	many	TRBJ2-7	CASSRQGASGGQVYEQYF	TGCGCCAGCAGCCGTCAAGGGGCTAGCGGGGGACAAGTATACGAGCAGTACTTC
TRBV27	TRBD2	many	TRBJ2-1	CASKSGRVYNEQFF	TGTGCCAGCAAAAGCGGGAGGGTATACAATGAGCAGTTCTTC
TRBV4-1	-	many	TRBJ2-3	CASSPFSNGGTDTQYF	TGCGCCAGCAGCCCCTTTTCTAACGGAGGGACAGATACGCAGTATTTT